This TCR beta chain was identified in a study of shared clonotypes between healthy human individuals. Notes on the study in general: It was the non-shared clonotypes that had lower generation probabilities than clonotypes shared by all four donors.

CDR1 is SGHRS and CDR2 is YFSETQ in the germline V gene. Trimming stripped 4 bases from V and 2 bases from J, with 9 bases between. The CDR3 sequence is 13 residues long. On this clone itself: As yet, its antigen is unknown.

Terminally differentiated effector memory CD45RA+ cells were excluded by CCR7 positive selection of CD45RO-negative cells. The study enrolled healthy HIV-negative adults without recent acute infections or vaccinations as donors. Over several immunoSEQ plates, each subset's genomic DNA was distributed in even portions. Generated by immunoSEQ multiplex PCR, the TCRdb table keeps only in-frame clones and is missing some. The sample carries about 700,000 clones, around 92% recorded once. The chain joins TRBV5-1 to TRBJ1-1; D is unresolved. This TCR was sampled from a man between 25 and 39 years old in good health. Sequenced material: naive CD8+ T cells sorted from blood. CDR3 region: CASSPTRNTEAFF. The CDR3 region has the DNA TGCGCCAGCAGCCCTACACGAAACACTGAAGCTTTCTTT.